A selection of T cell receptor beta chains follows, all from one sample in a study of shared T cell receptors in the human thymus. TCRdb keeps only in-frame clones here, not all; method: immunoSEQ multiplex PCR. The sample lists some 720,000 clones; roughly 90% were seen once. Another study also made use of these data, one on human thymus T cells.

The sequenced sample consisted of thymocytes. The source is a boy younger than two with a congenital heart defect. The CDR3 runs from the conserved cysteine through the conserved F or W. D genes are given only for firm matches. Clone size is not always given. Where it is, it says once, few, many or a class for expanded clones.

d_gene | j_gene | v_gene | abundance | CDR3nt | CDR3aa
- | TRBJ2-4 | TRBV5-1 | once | TGCGCCAGCAGCTGGCGACAGGTGGCGGAAGGGGCCAAAAACATTCAGTACTTC | CASSWRQVAEGAKNIQYF
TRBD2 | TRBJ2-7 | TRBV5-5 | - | TGTGCCAGCAGCCACGGACTAGCGGGAGCCCCAAAGGACGAGCAGTACTTC | CASSHGLAGAPKDEQYF
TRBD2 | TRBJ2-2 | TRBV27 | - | TGTGCCAGCATCCCTAGCGGGTTAGACGGGGAGCTGTTTTTT | CASIPSGLDGELFF
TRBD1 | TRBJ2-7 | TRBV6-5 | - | TGTGCCAGCAGTTACTCCTCCAGGGGGCACGACGAGCAGTACTTC | CASSYSSRGHDEQYF
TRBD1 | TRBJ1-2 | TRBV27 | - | TGTGCCAGCAGCCCATCCCTTCGACAGGGGGGGAAAGGGGGCTACACCTTC | CASSPSLRQGGKGGYTF
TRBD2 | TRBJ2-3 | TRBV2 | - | TGTGCCCCCCTGGGTAGCGGGAGGTCTGATACGCAGTATTTT | CAPLGSGRSDTQYF
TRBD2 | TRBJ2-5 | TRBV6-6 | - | TGTGCCAGCAGTTACGGCCAAGCGGGGCCCTCGGCCCAGTACTTC | CASSYGQAGPSAQYF
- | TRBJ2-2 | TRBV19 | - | TGTGCCAGTAGTCCAGCAGGTAACGCGAACACCGGGGAGCTGTTTTTT | CASSPAGNANTGELFF
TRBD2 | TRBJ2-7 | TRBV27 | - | TGTGCCAGCAGGCTAGCGGGAGGGTCGGGCGAGCAGTACTTC | CASRLAGGSGEQYF
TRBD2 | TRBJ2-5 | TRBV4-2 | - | TGTGCCAGCAGCCAAGATTTTTTGGGACTACCACCTCAAGAGACCCAGTACTTC | CASSQDFLGLPPQETQYF
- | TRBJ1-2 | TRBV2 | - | TGTGCCAACTACAAGCCTCAGACTAACTATGGCTACACCTTC | CANYKPQTNYGYTF
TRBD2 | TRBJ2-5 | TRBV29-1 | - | TGCAGCGTAGGTCCGCCGAGCGGGAGGGTGCAAGAGACCCAGTACTTC | CSVGPPSGRVQETQYF
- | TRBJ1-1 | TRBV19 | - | TGTGCCAGTAGTACACCAAAACAGGGCCACACTGAAGCTTTCTTT | CASSTPKQGHTEAFF
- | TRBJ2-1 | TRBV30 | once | TGTGCCTGGGGTGCCCGGGTCGCGGCTCCTTTCTACAATGAGCAGTTCTTC | CAWGARVAAPFYNEQFF
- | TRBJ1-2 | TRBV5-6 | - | TGTGCCAGCAGCTCCCTAGGGACACCTTTTAACTATGGCTACACCTTC | CASSSLGTPFNYGYTF
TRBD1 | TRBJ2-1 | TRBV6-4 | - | TGTGCCAGCAGTGACTCTTGGACAGGTCCCCTCAATGAGCAGTTCTTC | CASSDSWTGPLNEQFF
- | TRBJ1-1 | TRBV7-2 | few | TGTGCCAGCAGCTGGACAGTGAACACTGAAGCTTTCTTT | CASSWTVNTEAFF
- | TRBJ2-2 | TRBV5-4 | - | TGTGCCAGCAGCCGCAGGGAATTTGGTTCCGGGGAGCTGTTTTTT | CASSRREFGSGELFF
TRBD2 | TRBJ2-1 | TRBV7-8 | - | TGTGCCAGCAGCGAGACTAGCGGGAGTCCGTTCTTC | CASSETSGSPFF
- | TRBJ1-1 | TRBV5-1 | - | TGCGCCAGCAGCTTGGCCGGGGGGCCAAACACTGAAGCTTTCTTT | CASSLAGGPNTEAFF
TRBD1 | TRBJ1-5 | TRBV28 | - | TGTGCCAGCAGTTGGACAGGTGGCAATCAGCCCCAGCATTTT | CASSWTGGNQPQHF
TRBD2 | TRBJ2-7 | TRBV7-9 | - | TGTGCCAGCTCTGGGACTAGCCCTTACGAGCAGTACTTC | CASSGTSPYEQYF
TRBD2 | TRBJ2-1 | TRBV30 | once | TGTGCCTGGGCCATTCCTCGGTCCTCTAGCGGGAGGGCCTGGAGTGAGCAGTTCTTC | CAWAIPRSSSGRAWSEQFF
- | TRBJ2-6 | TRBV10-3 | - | TGTGCCATCATCTCGCTGGGCACTGGGGCCAACGTCCTGACTTTC | CAIISLGTGANVLTF
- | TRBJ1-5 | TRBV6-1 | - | TGTGCCAGCAGCCACAGGGTCGGCAATCAGCCCCAGCATTTT | CASSHRVGNQPQHF
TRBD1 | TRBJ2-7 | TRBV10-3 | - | TGTGCCATCAGTGAGGATAATGGACAGGGGGCCGGTGATCCGTACTTC | CAISEDNGQGAGDPYF
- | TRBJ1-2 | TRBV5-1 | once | TGCGCCAGCAGCTTGATCTCGGGACAAGGCTGGTATGGCTACACCTTC | CASSLISGQGWYGYTF
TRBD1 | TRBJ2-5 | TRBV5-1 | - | TGCGCCAGCAGCCAAAACTCGGGACAGGGGCAGGAGACCCAGTACTTC | CASSQNSGQGQETQYF
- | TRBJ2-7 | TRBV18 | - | TGTGCCAGCTCACTAGGAGCCGTTGGGGAGCAGTACTTC | CASSLGAVGEQYF
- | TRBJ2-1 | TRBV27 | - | TGTGCCAGCAGTTTCGCCAGTGAGCAGTTCTTC | CASSFASEQFF
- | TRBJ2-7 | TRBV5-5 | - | TGTGCCAGCAGCCCGCCTCCGAGACACTACGAGCAGTACTTC | CASSPPPRHYEQYF
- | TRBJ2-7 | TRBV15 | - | TGTGCCACCAGCAGCTCCGGGAGCTACGAGCAGTACTTC | CATSSSGSYEQYF
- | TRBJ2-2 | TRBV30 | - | TGTGCCTGGAGTGTAAGGGTCAGGTCAGGGAGGCCCGGGGAGCTGTTTTTT | CAWSVRVRSGRPGELFF
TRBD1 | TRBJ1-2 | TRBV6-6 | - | TGTGCCAGCAGACGCTACTCGGGACAGCACCTCTATGGCTACACCTTC | CASRRYSGQHLYGYTF
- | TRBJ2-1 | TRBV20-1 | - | TGCAGTGCTACCCGCTCCGGTGAGCAGTTCTTC | CSATRSGEQFF
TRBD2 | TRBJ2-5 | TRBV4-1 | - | TGCGCCAGCAGCCAGGGACTAGCCCGGGAGACCCAGTACTTC | CASSQGLARETQYF
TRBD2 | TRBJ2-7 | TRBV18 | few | TGTGCCAGCTCACCAGGGACTAGGAACTACGAGCAGTACTTC | CASSPGTRNYEQYF